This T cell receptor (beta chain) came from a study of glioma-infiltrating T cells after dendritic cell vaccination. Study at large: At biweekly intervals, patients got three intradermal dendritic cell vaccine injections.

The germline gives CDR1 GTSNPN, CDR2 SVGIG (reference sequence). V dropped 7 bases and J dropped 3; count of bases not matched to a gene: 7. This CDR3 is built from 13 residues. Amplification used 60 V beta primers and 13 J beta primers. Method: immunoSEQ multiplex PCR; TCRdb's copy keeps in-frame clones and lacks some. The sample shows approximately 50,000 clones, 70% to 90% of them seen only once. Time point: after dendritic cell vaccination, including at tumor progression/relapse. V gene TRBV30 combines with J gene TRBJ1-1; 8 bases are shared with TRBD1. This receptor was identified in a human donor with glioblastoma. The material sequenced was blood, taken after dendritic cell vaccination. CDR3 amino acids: CALQTGGYTEAFF. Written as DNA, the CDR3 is TGTGCCTTACAAACAGGGGGATACACTGAAGCTTTCTTT.